A selection of T cell receptor beta chains follows, all from one sample in a study of shared clonotypes between healthy human individuals. Measured with immunoSEQ multiplex PCR; TCRdb has only the in-frame clones, and not every one. The sample carries under 2,000,000 clones, about 95% recorded once. The sequenced material came from naive CD8+ T cells sorted from blood. The source of these receptors is a man in his late teens or twenties in good health. The CDR3 runs from the conserved cysteine through the conserved F or W. Fields, in order: D gene, clone size, J gene, V gene, CDR3 DNA, CDR3 protein. The D gene is left open where the match is weak. Only some rows state a clone size, as once, few, many or a class for expanded clones.

-,-,TRBJ1-5,TRBV6-1,TGTGCCAGCAGTGAGTTCGGGACATGGGATCAGCCCCAGCATTTT,CASSEFGTWDQPQHF
TRBD1,-,TRBJ2-7,TRBV7-2,TGTGCCAGCACCTTTTCCGGGACAGACTCCTACGAGCAGTACTTC,CASTFSGTDSYEQYF
-,-,TRBJ1-1,TRBV20-1,TGCAGTGCTAGGGGGGACACTGAAGCTTTCTTT,CSARGDTEAFF
-,-,TRBJ2-7,TRBV6-5,TGTGCCAGCAGTCCCCAGCTCGGGGATACCTACGAGCAGTACTTC,CASSPQLGDTYEQYF
TRBD2,-,TRBJ2-1,TRBV27,TGTGCCAGCAGTTTATTAGCGGGGGGCGCTGAGCAGTTCTTC,CASSLLAGGAEQFF
TRBD2,once,TRBJ2-1,TRBV4-2,TGTGCCAGCAGCCAGCCCGGGACTAGCGGGGGGGCAATCAATGAGCAGTTCTTC,CASSQPGTSGGAINEQFF
TRBD2,-,TRBJ2-3,TRBV30,TGTGCCTGGAGTGTACTAGCGGGGGGATCTAGCACAGATACGCAGTATTTT,CAWSVLAGGSSTDTQYF
-,-,TRBJ2-7,TRBV7-9,TGTGCCAGCAGCATAAATAGGGGGGCAAACGAGCAGTACTTC,CASSINRGANEQYF
-,-,TRBJ2-1,TRBV6-5,TGTGCCAGCACCCTAGGGGCGGGTCGGAATGAGCAGTTCTTC,CASTLGAGRNEQFF
-,-,TRBJ1-1,TRBV13,TGTGCCAGCAGCTTAGAAAACAGCCCTGAAGCTTTCTTT,CASSLENSPEAFF
TRBD2,once,TRBJ2-5,TRBV27,TGTGCCACGAGACTAGCGGGGAGCCAAGAGACCCAGTACTTC,CATRLAGSQETQYF
-,-,TRBJ1-5,TRBV28,TGTGCCAGCAGTTTATTCAATAGCAATCAGCCCCAGCATTTT,CASSLFNSNQPQHF
-,-,TRBJ2-2,TRBV6-5,TGTGCCAGCAGTTTATCAGGGTTCGGGGAGCTGTTTTTT,CASSLSGFGELFF
-,-,TRBJ1-6,TRBV6-5,TGTGCCAGCAGCGGACTGGGCTCCTATAATTCACCCCTCCACTTT,CASSGLGSYNSPLHF
TRBD2,-,TRBJ2-5,TRBV30,TGTGCCTGGATGCGGGAGGCCTACCAAGAGACCCAGTACTTC,CAWMREAYQETQYF
-,-,TRBJ1-2,TRBV7-9,TGTGCCAGCAGCTTAGAGCAGGGATGCACCTTC,CASSLEQGCTF
TRBD2,-,TRBJ2-5,TRBV7-6,TGTGCCAGCAGCCTTCTAGCGGCCCAAGAGACCCAGTACTTC,CASSLLAAQETQYF